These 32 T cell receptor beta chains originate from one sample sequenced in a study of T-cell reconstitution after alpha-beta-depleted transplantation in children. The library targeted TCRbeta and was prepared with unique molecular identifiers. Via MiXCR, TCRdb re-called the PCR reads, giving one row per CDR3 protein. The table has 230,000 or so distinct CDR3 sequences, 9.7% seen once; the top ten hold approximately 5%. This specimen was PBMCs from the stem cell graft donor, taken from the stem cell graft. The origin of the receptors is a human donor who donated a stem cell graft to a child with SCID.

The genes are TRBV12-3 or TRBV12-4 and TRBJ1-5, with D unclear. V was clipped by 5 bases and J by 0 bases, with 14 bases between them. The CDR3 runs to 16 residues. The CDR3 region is CASSLATGISNQPQHF. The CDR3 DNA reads TGTGCCAGCAGTCTGGCGACCGGAATTAGCAATCAGCCCCAGCATTTT.

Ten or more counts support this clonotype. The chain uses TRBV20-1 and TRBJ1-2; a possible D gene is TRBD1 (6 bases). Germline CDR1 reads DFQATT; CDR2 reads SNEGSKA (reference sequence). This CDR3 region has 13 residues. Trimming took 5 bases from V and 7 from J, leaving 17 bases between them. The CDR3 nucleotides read TGCAGTGCTGCCCTCCGGGGGGCGGGTGGCTACACCTTC. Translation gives CSAALRGAGGYTF.

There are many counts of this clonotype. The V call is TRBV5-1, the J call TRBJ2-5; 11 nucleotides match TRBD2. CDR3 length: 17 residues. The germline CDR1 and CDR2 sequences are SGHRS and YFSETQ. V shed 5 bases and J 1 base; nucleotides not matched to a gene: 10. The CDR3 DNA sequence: TGCGCCAGCAGTCCTACGGGGACTAGCGGCTTCCAAGAGACCCAGTACTTC. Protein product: CASSPTGTSGFQETQYF.

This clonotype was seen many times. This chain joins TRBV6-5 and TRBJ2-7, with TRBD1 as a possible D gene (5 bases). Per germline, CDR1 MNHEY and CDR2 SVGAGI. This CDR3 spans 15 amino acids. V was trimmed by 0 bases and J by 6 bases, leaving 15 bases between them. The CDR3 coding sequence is TGTGCCAGCAGTTACTCGATGCAGGGTCGGCGCGAGCAGTACTTC. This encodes CASSYSMQGRREQYF.

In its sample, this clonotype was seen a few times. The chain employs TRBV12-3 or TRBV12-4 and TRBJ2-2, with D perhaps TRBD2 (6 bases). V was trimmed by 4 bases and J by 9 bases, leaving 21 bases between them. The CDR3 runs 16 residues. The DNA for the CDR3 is TGTGCCAGCAGTTCCCTTGGGGGGAAGAGGACTCGGGAGCTGTTTTTT. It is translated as CASSSLGGKRTRELFF.

In DNA form, the CDR3 reads TGCAGCGTTCCTCGAGGGGACGAGCAGTACTTC. Translated: CSVPRGDEQYF. The chain carries TRBV29-1 and TRBJ2-7; D may correspond to TRBD1 or TRBD2 (5 bases each). This CDR3 comprises 11 residues. Trimming pared 5 bases from V and 5 bases from J, leaving 10 bases between. CDR1 and CDR2 (germline): SQVTM, ANQGSEA.

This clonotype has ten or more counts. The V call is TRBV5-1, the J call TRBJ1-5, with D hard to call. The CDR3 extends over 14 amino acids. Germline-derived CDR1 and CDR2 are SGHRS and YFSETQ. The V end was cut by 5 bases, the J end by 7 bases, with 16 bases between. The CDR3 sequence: CASSPGDGKQPQHF. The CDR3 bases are TGCGCCAGCAGTCCCGGGGATGGGAAACAGCCCCAGCATTTT.

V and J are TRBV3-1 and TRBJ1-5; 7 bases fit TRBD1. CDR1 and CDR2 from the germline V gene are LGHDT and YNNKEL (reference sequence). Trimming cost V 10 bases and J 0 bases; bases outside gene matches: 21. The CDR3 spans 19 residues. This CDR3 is CAIRTLGPGGKYSNQPQHF. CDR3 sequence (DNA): TGTGCCATCAGGACCCTGGGGCCAGGGGGTAAATATAGCAATCAGCCCCAGCATTTT. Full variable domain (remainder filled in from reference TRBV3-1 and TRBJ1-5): DTAVSQTPKYLVTQMGNDKSIKCEQNLGHDTMYWYKQDSKKFLKIMFSYNNKELIINETVPNRFSPKSPDKAHLNLHINSLELGDSAVYFCAIRTLGPGGKYSNQPQHFGDGTRLSIL.

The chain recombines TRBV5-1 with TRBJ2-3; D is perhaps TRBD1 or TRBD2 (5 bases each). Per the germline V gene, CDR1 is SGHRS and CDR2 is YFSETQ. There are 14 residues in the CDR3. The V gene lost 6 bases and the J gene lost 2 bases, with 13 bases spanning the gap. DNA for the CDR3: TGCGCCAGCACGGGGCGGAGCCCCACAGATACGCAGTATTTT. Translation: CASTGRSPTDTQYF. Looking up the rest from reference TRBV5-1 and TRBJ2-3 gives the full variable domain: KAGVTQTPRYLIKTRGQQVTLSCSPISGHRSVSWYQQTPGQGLQFLFEYFSETQRNKGNFPGRFSGRQFSNSRSEMNVSTLELGDSALYLCASTGRSPTDTQYFGPGTRLTVL.

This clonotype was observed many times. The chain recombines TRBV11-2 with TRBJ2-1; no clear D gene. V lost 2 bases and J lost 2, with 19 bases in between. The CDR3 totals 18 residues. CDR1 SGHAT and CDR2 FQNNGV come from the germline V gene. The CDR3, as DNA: TGTGCCAGCAGCTTAAACGTTATGGTCAGGTTACCCTACAATGAGCAGTTCTTC. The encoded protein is CASSLNVMVRLPYNEQFF.

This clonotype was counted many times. The CDR3 is CASSDRGRGYTF. CDR3 nucleotides: TGTGCCAGCAGTGACAGGGGGCGAGGCTACACCTTC. This sequence joins TRBV2 and TRBJ1-2, with 8 positions matching TRBD1. Germline CDR1 and CDR2: SNHLY and FYNNEI. This CDR3 comprises 12 residues. The trim removed 3 bases at V and 8 bases at J, leaving 2 bases unmatched.

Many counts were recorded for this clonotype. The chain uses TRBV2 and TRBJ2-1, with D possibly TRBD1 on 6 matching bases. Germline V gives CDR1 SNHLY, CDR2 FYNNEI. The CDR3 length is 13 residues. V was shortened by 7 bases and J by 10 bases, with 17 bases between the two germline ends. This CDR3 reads CASIDNRVGEQFF. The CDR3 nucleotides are TGTGCCAGCATCGACAACAGGGTTGGGGAGCAGTTCTTC.

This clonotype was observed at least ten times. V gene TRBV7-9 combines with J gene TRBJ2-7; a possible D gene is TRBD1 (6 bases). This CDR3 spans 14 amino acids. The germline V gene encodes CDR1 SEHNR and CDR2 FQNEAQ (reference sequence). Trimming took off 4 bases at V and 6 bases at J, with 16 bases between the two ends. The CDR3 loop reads CASSSYRDTGEQYF. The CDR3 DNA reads TGTGCCAGCAGCTCGTACCGGGACACCGGCGAGCAGTACTTC.

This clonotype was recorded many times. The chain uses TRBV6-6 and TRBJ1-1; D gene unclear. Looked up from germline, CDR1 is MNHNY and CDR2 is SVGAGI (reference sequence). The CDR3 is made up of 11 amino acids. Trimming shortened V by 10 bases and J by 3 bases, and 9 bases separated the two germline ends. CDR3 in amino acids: CATHSDTEAFF. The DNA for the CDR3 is TGTGCCACCCATTCGGACACTGAAGCTTTCTTT.

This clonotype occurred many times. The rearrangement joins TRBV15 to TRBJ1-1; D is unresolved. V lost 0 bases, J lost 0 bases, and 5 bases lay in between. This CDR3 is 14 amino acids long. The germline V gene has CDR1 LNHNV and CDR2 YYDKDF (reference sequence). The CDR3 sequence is CATSREGMNTEAFF. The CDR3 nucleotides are TGTGCCACCAGCAGAGAAGGGATGAACACTGAAGCTTTCTTT.

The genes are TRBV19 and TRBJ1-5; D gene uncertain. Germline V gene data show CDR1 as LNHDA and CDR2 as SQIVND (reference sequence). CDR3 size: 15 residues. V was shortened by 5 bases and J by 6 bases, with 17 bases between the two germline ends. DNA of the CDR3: TGTGCCAGTAGTGCGGCGTCGGGGTCCGGTCAGCCCCAGCATTTT. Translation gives CASSAASGSGQPQHF.

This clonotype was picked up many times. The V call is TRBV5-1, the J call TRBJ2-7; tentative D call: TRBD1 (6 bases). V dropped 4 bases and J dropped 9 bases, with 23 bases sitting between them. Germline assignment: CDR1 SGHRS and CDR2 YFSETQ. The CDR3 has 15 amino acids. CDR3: CASSLAGTLPLGQYF. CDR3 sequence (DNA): TGCGCCAGCAGCCTAGCCGGGACACTCCCCCTTGGGCAGTACTTC.

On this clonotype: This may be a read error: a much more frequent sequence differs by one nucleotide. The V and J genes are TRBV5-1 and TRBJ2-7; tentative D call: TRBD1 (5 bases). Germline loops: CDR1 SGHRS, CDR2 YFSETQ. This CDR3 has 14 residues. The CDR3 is CASSLEGARYEQHF. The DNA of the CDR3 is TGCGCCAGCAGCTTGGAAGGGGCGCGGTACGAGCAGCACTTC. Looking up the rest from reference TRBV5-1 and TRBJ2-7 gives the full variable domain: KAGVTQTPRYLIKTRGQQVTLSCSPISGHRSVSWYQQTPGQGLQFLFEYFSETQRNKGNFPGRFSGRQFSNSRSEMNVSTLELGDSALYLCASSLEGARYEQHFGPGTRLTVT.

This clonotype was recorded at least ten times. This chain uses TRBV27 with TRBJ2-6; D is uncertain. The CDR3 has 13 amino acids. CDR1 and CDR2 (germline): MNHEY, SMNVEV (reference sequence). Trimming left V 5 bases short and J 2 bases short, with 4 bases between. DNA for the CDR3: TGTGCCAGCAGTATCGCTGGGGCCAACGTCCTGACTTTC. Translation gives CASSIAGANVLTF.

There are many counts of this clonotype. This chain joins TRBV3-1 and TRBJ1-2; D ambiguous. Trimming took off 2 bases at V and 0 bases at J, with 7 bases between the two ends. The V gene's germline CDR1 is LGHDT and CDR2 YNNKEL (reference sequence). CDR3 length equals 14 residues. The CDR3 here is CASSQLGANYGYTF. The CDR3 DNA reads TGTGCCAGCAGCCAACTTGGAGCTAACTATGGCTACACCTTC.

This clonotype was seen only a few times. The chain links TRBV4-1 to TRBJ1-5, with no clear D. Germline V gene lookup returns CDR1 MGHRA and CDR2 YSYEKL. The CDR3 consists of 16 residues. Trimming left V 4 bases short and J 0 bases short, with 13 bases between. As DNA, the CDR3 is TGCGCCAGCAGCCCTAGGGAACAATATAGCAATCAGCCCCAGCATTTT. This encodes CASSPREQYSNQPQHF.

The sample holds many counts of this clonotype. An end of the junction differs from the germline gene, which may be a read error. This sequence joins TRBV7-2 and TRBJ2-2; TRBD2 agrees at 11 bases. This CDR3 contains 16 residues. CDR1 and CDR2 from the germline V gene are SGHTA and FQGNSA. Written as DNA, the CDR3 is TGTCCCAGCAGCCCCCAGACTAGCGGGGTCACCGGGGAGCTGTTTTTT. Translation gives CPSSPQTSGVTGELFF.

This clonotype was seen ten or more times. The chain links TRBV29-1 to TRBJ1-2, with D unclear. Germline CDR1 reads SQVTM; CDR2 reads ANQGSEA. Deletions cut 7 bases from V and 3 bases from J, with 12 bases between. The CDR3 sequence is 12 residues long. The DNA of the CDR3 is TGCAGCGGGATCCTAGCCCACTATGGCTACACCTTC. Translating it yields CSGILAHYGYTF. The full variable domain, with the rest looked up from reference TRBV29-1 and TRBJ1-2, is SAVISQKPSRDICQRGTSLTIQCQVDSQVTMMFWYRQQPGQSLTLIATANQGSEATYESGFVIDKFPISRPNLTFSTLTVSNMSPEDSSIYLCSGILAHYGYTFGSGTRLTVV.

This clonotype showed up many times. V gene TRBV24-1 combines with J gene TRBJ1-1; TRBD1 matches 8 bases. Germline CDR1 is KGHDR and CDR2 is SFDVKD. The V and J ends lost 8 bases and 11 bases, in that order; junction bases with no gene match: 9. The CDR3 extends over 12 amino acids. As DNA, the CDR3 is TGTGCCACCACTACCGACAGGGGAGATGCTTTCTTT. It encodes CATTTDRGDAFF.

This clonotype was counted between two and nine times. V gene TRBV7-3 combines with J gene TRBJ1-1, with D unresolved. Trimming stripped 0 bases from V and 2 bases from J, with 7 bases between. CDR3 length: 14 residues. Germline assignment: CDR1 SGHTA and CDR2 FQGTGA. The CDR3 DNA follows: TGTGCCAGCAGCTTAACACCAAGAAACACTGAAGCTTTCTTT. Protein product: CASSLTPRNTEAFF.

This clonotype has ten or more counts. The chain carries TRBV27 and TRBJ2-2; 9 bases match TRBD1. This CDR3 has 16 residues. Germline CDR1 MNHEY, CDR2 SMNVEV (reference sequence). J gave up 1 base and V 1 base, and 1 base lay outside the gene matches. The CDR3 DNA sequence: TGTGCCAGCAGTTTATTGGGACAGGGGAACACCGGGGAGCTGTTTTTT. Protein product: CASSLLGQGNTGELFF.

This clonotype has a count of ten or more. In DNA, the CDR3 is TGTGCCAGCAGCTTAGTAGGGGATCAGCCCCAGCATTTT. Residues: CASSLVGDQPQHF. V and J are TRBV7-9 and TRBJ1-5; D may be TRBD1 (5 bases). The CDR3 sequence is 13 residues long. From germline, CDR1 is SEHNR and CDR2 FQNEAQ (reference sequence). V lost 1 base and J lost 5, with 6 bases in between.

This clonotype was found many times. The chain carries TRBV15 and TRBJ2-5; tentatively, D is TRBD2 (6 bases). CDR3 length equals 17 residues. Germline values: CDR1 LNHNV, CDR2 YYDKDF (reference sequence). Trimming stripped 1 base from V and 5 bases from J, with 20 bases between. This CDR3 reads CATSRGGTVRGGETQYF. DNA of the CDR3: TGTGCCACCAGCAGAGGGGGGACGGTGAGGGGAGGTGAGACCCAGTACTTC.

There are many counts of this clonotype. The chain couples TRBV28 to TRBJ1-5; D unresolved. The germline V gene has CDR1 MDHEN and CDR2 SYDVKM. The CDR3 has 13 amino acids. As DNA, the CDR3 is TGTGCTACTTACCATCAGGTCGATCAGCCCCAGCATTTT. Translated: CATYHQVDQPQHF.

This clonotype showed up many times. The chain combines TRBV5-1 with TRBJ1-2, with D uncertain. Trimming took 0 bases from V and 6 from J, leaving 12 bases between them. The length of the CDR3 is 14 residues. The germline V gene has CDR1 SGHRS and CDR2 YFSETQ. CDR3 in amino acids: CASSLADARNGYTF. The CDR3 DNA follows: TGCGCCAGCAGCTTGGCAGACGCCCGCAATGGCTACACCTTC.

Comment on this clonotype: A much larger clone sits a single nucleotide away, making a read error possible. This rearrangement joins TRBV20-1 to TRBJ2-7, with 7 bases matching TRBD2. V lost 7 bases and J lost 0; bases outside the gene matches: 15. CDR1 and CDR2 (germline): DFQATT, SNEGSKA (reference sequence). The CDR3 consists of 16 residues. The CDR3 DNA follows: TGCAGTGATAGGATGGAGCGGGGCCTAGACTCCTACGAGCAGTACTTC. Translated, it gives CSDRMERGLDSYEQYF.

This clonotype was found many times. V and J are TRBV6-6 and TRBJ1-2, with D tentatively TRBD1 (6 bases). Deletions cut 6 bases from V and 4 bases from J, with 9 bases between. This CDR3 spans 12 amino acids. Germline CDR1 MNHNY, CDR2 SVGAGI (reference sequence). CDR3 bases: TGTGCCAGCAGGGACAGATCCTATGGCTACACCTTC. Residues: CASRDRSYGYTF.